Reported below is one T cell receptor beta chain. The antigen is undetermined. Produced via immunoSEQ multiplex PCR; TCRdb's table is partial and in-frame only. The data hold 70,000 to 95,000 clones, with approximately 85% observed a single time. This entry belongs to a study of a mutant IDH1 vaccine in newly diagnosed glioma. Regarding the study as a whole: Immune responses induced by vaccination arose in approximately 93% of the patients.

Described time point: week 23, last vaccination. A single vaccine dose contained 300 ug of mutant IDH1 20-mer peptide, and topical imiquimod was used with it. From germline, CDR1 is MNHNY and CDR2 SVGAGI (reference sequence). The CDR3 runs to 15 residues. Trimming took 10 bases from V and 4 from J, leaving 19 bases between them. The sequences come from PBMCs, collected from a glioma patient whose treatment included an IDH1 peptide vaccine. The source of this sequence is a woman in her forties or fifties with glioma. V gene TRBV6-6 combines with J gene TRBJ2-2, with D perhaps matching TRBD1 or TRBD2 (5 bases each). The CDR3 bases are TGTGCCATCAGGGCGGGTCGGGACCTCACCGGGGAGCTGTTTTTT. This translates into CAIRAGRDLTGELFF.